This T cell receptor beta chain is from a study of T cell changes during pregnancy in multiple sclerosis (dated by TCRdb to between 2017 and 2020). For the study in its entirety: The study examined how the T cell repertoire changed over the course of pregnancy in women with multiple sclerosis.

The CDR3 goes from the cysteine to the phenylalanine over 15 residues. Of the read, only the CDR3 DNA is kept; its 45 bases are in frame from base 1. Looking up the germline V gene yields CDR1 SGHVS and CDR2 FQNEAQ. Trimming at the junction amounts to 4 bases on V and 2 bases on J, and the germline ends lie 13 bases apart. Comments on this clone: Its antigen is currently not known. Within one base of it there is no much larger clone, and no base qualities were kept.

The protocol used for the library was the immunoSEQ multiplex PCR assay. The immuneACCESS repertoire file appears here via TCRdb, limited to in-frame rearrangements. These files lack a portion of the clones; in checked studies, under half of the deficit traces to unresolved V genes, and the cause of the others is not known. The sample yields about 44,000 clones; approximately 91% were counted once. The ten largest clonotypes hold approximately 0.6% of the sample. The V gene is TRBV7-8 and the J gene is TRBJ2-3; confidence is insufficient to name the D gene. The receptor comes from a female donor with multiple sclerosis, enrolled in a pregnancy study. The sequencing here drew on CD4+ T cells from peripheral blood mononuclear cells, taken in the first trimester of pregnancy. CDR3 reads: CASSSQTTHTDTQYF. The DNA sequence follows: TGTGCCAGCAGCTCCCAGACAACCCACACAGATACGCAGTATTTT.